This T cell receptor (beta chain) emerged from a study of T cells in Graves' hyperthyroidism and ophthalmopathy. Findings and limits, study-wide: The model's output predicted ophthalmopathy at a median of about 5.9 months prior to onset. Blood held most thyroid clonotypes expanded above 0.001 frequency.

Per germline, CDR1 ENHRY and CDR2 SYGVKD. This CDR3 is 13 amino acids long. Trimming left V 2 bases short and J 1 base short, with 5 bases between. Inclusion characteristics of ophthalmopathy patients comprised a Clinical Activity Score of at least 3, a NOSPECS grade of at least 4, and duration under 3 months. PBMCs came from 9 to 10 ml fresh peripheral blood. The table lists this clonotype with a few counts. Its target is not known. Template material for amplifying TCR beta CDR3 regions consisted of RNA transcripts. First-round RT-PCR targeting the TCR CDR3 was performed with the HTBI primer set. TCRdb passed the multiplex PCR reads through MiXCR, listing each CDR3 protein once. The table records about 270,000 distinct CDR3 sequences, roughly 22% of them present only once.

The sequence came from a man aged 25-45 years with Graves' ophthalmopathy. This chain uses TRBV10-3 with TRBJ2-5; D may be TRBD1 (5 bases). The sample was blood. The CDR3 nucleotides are TGTGCCATCAGTGAGACAGGCCAAGAGACCCAGTACTTC. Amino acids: CAISETGQETQYF.